The clone carrying this T cell receptor (beta chain) was seen a handful of times. These data are taken from a study of beta chain features in type 1 diabetes. Expressed TCRB transcripts were sequenced because the isolated RNA had all been reverse transcribed beforehand. Data came from immunoSEQ multiplex PCR; TCRdb stores just in-frame clones and leaves some out. The sample lists under 300,000 clones, about 8.5% seen once, with more than 0.9% in the top ten. Per germline, CDR1 SGHTA and CDR2 FQGNSA. This CDR3 is built from 16 residues. V gave up 4 bases and J gave up 1 base, with 13 bases separating them.

Source material: central memory CD4+ T cells from blood. This clonotype was obtained from a woman under 30 in good health. The chain joins TRBV7-2 to TRBJ2-2; a weak D match, TRBD2 (6 bases). The CDR3 spells CASSSRGGMNTGELFF. The CDR3 DNA sequence: TGTGCCAGCAGCTCTAGGGGCGGGATGAACACCGGGGAGCTGTTTTTT.